The present T cell receptor beta chain was sequenced within a study of high-grade serous ovarian cancer treatment subgroups (dated by TCRdb to about 2021). As for the study more broadly: On average, sequencing produced about 14,000 reads and 7,494 unique TCR beta rearrangements for each sample. The study profiled TCR beta repertoires in high-grade serous ovarian cancer patients grouped by complete gross resection or neoadjuvant chemotherapy response under a laparoscopic triage algorithm. A cohort of roughly 30 patients was included: around ten with no residual disease after primary surgery (R0), around ten who were excellent NACT responders, and around ten who were poor NACT responders. Each patient contributed one primary tumor and two metastatic tumor samples, giving approximately 91 samples in total.

Spanning cysteine to phenylalanine, the CDR3 consists of 14 amino acids. The entry retains the CDR3 DNA only, 42 bases that are in frame from base 1. The germline V gene sets CDR1 to SGHRS and CDR2 to YFSETQ. High-throughput TCR profiling via ImmunoSEQ was performed on the 80 to 100 tumor samples. As for how the authors treated the data: Richness (unique productive sequences), clonality, evenness and relatedness were included as repertoire diversity metrics, and similarity between samples was assessed with the Bhattacharyya coefficient. In a sensitivity analysis, TCRs with fewer than two reads were excluded, and consistent conclusions were obtained. TCRdb stores this immuneACCESS table with in-frame sequences only. Part of the clones is absent; in the studies checked, under half of the shortfall reflects unresolved V genes, and no reason is known for the rest. That table gives V, J and clone size, and the DNA gave D and trimming. This sample has roughly 3,100 clones in its table, and around 74% of those were observed once. The ten largest clones take up approximately 29% of the sample.

Of note for this clone: Its antigen is currently not known. Qualities for individual bases were not recorded, and no much larger clone is one base off.

Collection of tumor samples took place before definitive surgery or chemotherapy. Genomic DNA extraction was performed by the MD Anderson Biospecimen Extraction Resource, and TCR sequencing was carried out by the MD Anderson Cancer Genomics Laboratory. General findings and caveats noted by the study authors: The TCR repertoire analyses centered on CDR3, and CDR1 and CDR2 were not analyzed. Repertoire similarity ranging from roughly 0.1 to 0.79 was observed between tumors from the same patient, whereas almost no similarity was observed between different patients. Spatial information was not captured by bulk tumor TCR sequencing, so insight into HGSC tumor complexity and diversity was limited. TCR clonal relatedness was found to be positively correlated with neoantigen level and, by trend, with copy number variation and mutation load derived from whole-genome sequencing.

The sequence derives from a human donor with high-grade serous ovarian cancer. Sequenced sample: tumor tissue. Recombination joined TRBV5-1 with TRBJ2-5; TRBD1 fits 8 bases in the junction. The J call may be incorrect, as the DNA end agrees better with TRBJ2-7. The CDR3 protein sequence reads: CASSLAGGKYEQYF. The DNA sequence follows: TGCGCCAGCAGCTTAGCAGGGGGCAAATACGAGCAGTACTTC.